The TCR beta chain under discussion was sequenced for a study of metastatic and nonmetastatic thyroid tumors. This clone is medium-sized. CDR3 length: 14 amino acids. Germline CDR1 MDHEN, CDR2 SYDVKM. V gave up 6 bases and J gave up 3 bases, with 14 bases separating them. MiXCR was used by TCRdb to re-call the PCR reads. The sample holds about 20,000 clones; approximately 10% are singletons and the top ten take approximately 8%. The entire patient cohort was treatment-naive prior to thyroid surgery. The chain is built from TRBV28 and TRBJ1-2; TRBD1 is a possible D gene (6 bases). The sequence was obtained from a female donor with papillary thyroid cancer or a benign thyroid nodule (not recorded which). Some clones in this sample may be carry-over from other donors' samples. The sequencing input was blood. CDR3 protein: CASSSLGADYGYTF. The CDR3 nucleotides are TGTGCCAGCAGCTCTTTGGGGGCTGACTATGGCTACACCTTC.